Below are 26 T cell receptor beta chains sequenced from a single sample in a study of PD-1 blockade in classical Hodgkin lymphoma. Each of the patients experienced relapse following autologous stem cell transplantation, and their brentuximab vedotin exposure differed. Assay: immunoSEQ multiplex PCR; the TCRdb copy retains only in-frame clones and omits some. This sample carries 13,000 to 15,000 clones, around 76% of them seen once, and the ten largest clones take roughly 4.2%. This sample comprised peripheral blood mononuclear cells (PBMCs), obtained at baseline. These TCRs come from a human donor with classical Hodgkin lymphoma.

The J gene is TRBJ1-2, the V gene TRBV2; tentative D call: TRBD1 (6 bases). The germline V and J ends were trimmed by 6 bases and 8 bases, with 19 bases remaining between them. The CDR3 totals 14 residues. CDR1 is SNHLY, CDR2 FYNNEI, per germline. In DNA form, the CDR3 reads TGTGCCAGCAGAGCGGACAGATATGAAGTCGGCTACACCTTC. Translating gives CASRADRYEVGYTF.

This clone was seen a few times. The chain couples TRBV2 to TRBJ1-5, with a possible D match to TRBD1 (5 bases). This CDR3 comprises 15 residues. The V end lost 9 bases, the J end lost 2 bases, and 17 bases lay between the germline ends. Germline CDR1 is SNHLY and CDR2 is FYNNEI. The CDR3 reads CASTDGGFGNQPQHF. CDR3 sequence (DNA): TGTGCCAGTACCGATGGGGGTTTCGGCAATCAGCCCCAGCATTTT.

This chain joins TRBV6-5 and TRBJ1-5, with D unclear. V dropped 2 bases and J dropped 0 bases, with 11 bases sitting between them. Germline V lookup: CDR1 MNHEY, CDR2 SVGAGI. The CDR3 sequence is 16 residues long. The CDR3 spells CASSYHKPPSNQPQHF. Written as DNA, the CDR3 is TGTGCCAGCAGTTACCACAAACCCCCTAGCAATCAGCCCCAGCATTTT.

This clone was counted a few times. The CDR3, as DNA: TGCAGCGTTGAACGGTGGGGGGGGCTTTCCTACGAGCAGTACTTC. Translated, it gives CSVERWGGLSYEQYF. V usage is TRBV29-1 and J usage is TRBJ2-7; D is possibly TRBD2 (7 bases). Germline loops: CDR1 SQVTM, CDR2 ANQGSEA. Trimming cost V 2 bases and J 1 base, with 15 bases left between them. The CDR3 spans 15 residues.

The chain combines TRBV29-1 with TRBJ2-1; possible D gene TRBD2, 5 bases. The CDR3 spans 11 residues. Germline CDR1 and CDR2: SQVTM and ANQGSEA. The V end lost 8 bases, the J end lost 12 bases, and 17 bases lay between the germline ends. The CDR3 loop reads CSPKEGTMQFF. CDR3 bases: TGCAGCCCCAAAGAGGGAACCATGCAGTTCTTC.

The chain links TRBV28 to TRBJ2-7; a possible D gene is TRBD1 (7 bases). V lost 3 bases to trimming and J lost 0 bases, with 12 bases between them. The CDR3 spans 15 residues. Germline lookup yields CDR1 MDHEN and CDR2 SYDVKM. The DNA for the CDR3 is TGTGCCAGCAGTTTGGGGGGACAGAACTCCTACGAGCAGTACTTC. Its translation is CASSLGGQNSYEQYF. Variable domain in full (rest from reference TRBV28 and TRBJ2-7): DVKVTQSSRYLVKRTGEKVFLECVQDMDHENMFWYRQDPGLGLRLIYFSYDVKMKEKGDIPEGYSVSREKKERFSLILESASTNQTSMYLCASSLGGQNSYEQYFGPGTRLTVT.

The chain uses TRBV9 and TRBJ2-1, with 8 nucleotides matching TRBD2. This CDR3 has 15 amino acids. The V and J ends lost 1 base and 2 bases, in that order; junction bases with no gene match: 2. Germline V lookup: CDR1 SGDLS, CDR2 YYNGEE. CDR3 in amino acids: CASSVNGRAYNEQFF. In DNA, the CDR3 is TGTGCCAGCAGCGTAAACGGGAGGGCCTACAATGAGCAGTTCTTC.

This chain links TRBV27 with TRBJ2-5, with 7 positions matching TRBD2. The CDR3 loop spans 15 amino acids. V was pared by 8 bases and J by 2 bases, with 11 bases of the junction left unmatched. The germline V gene encodes CDR1 MNHEY and CDR2 SMNVEV (reference sequence). The CDR3 spells CASLQLWREQETQYF. The DNA for the CDR3 is TGTGCCAGCCTTCAGTTATGGCGGGAGCAAGAGACCCAGTACTTC.

The J gene is TRBJ1-4, the V gene TRBV7-9; weak D call: TRBD1 (6 bases). The CDR3 is 16 residues long. Trimming cost V 3 bases and J 11 bases, with 22 bases left between them. Germline V gene data show CDR1 as SEHNR and CDR2 as FQNEAQ (reference sequence). The CDR3 loop is CASSLGDGGRTWKLFF. The CDR3 nucleotides are TGTGCCAGCAGCTTGGGCGACGGGGGGCGGACGTGGAAACTGTTTTTT.

This chain connects TRBV19 to TRBJ1-2; maybe TRBD1 (6 bases). This CDR3 has 12 amino acids. Trimming removed 5 bases at V and 7 bases at J, with 11 bases between. Germline V CDR1 and CDR2: LNHDA, SQIVND (reference sequence). The CDR3 region has the DNA TGTGCCAGTAGTGTACAGGGCTTTGGCTACACCTTC. It is translated as CASSVQGFGYTF.

V usage is TRBV7-2 and J usage is TRBJ2-5, with 7 bases that match TRBD2. Per germline, CDR1 SGHTA and CDR2 FQGNSA. V lost 1 base to trimming and J lost 11 bases; unmatched junction nucleotides: 7. CDR3 length: 13 residues. The CDR3 sequence is CASSLDMGGPQYF. Written as DNA, the CDR3 is TGTGCCAGCAGCTTAGATATGGGAGGGCCTCAGTACTTC.

This chain joins TRBV6-6 and TRBJ2-5; 11 bases map to TRBD2. Germline lookup yields CDR1 MNHNY and CDR2 SVGAGI (reference sequence). The CDR3 runs 15 residues. The trim removed 4 bases at V and 4 bases at J, leaving 5 bases unmatched. The CDR3 protein is CASSSSSGGPETQYF. The DNA for the CDR3 is TGTGCCAGCAGTTCCTCTAGCGGGGGGCCAGAGACCCAGTACTTC.

This clone is a singleton in its sample. The gene calls are TRBV5-8 and TRBJ1-2, with D maybe TRBD1 (5 bases). Germline loops: CDR1 SGHTS, CDR2 YDEGEE. Trimming left V 4 bases short and J 8 bases short, with 18 bases between. CDR3 length: 14 amino acids. The DNA for the CDR3 is TGTGCCAGCAGCCTCAGGGAGTATTTAGACGGCTACACCTTC. This gives the protein CASSLREYLDGYTF.

V usage is TRBV18 and J usage is TRBJ1-1; D remains ambiguous. The CDR3 totals 16 residues. V was pared by 1 base and J by 3 bases, with 15 bases between. Germline V gives CDR1 KGHSH, CDR2 LQKENI. The CDR3 DNA reads TGTGCCAGCTCACCACTCCCCCCTGCGAGGGACACTGAAGCTTTCTTT. Translating it yields CASSPLPPARDTEAFF.

This clone has just one count. The V call is TRBV9, the J call TRBJ2-5, with TRBD2 identical over 8 bases. Germline trimming cut 4 bases from V and 5 bases from J; bases unmatched to any gene: 7. This CDR3 contains 14 residues. Germline lookup yields CDR1 SGDLS and CDR2 YYNGEE. CDR3 sequence reads: CASSPGGGLETQYF. DNA of the CDR3: TGTGCCAGCAGCCCCGGGGGGGGGTTGGAGACCCAGTACTTC. Variable domain in full (rest from reference TRBV9 and TRBJ2-5): DSGVTQTPKHLITATGQRVTLRCSPRSGDLSVYWYQQSLDQGLQFLIQYYNGEERAKGNILERFSAQQFPDLHSELNLSSLELGDSALYFCASSPGGGLETQYFGPGTRLLVL.

The V and J genes are TRBV28 and TRBJ1-2; D not resolved. Looked up from germline, CDR1 is MDHEN and CDR2 is SYDVKM. This CDR3 has 15 amino acids. The V and J ends lost 2 bases and 6 bases respectively, with 16 bases between them. This CDR3 is CASSLGKVELDGYTF. The CDR3 DNA follows: TGTGCCAGCAGTTTAGGTAAAGTTGAACTTGATGGCTACACCTTC.

J is TRBJ2-7 and V is TRBV7-9; the match to TRBD1 covers 9 bases. Per the germline V gene, CDR1 is SEHNR and CDR2 is FQNEAQ (reference sequence). The CDR3 length is 16 residues. Trimming took 0 bases from V and 5 from J; bases not matched to a gene: 8. CDR3 DNA: TGTGCCAGCAGCTTAGCGCTGAACAGGGGGCAAAACGAGCAGTACTTC. Its translation is CASSLALNRGQNEQYF.

The V and J genes are TRBV30 and TRBJ1-4; the D is unclear. The CDR3 is made up of 17 amino acids. The germline CDR1 and CDR2 sequences are GTSNPN and SVGIG (reference sequence). The germline V and J ends were trimmed by 1 base and 5 bases, with 20 bases remaining between them. This CDR3 reads CAWSEAPGIPGNEKLFF. In DNA, the CDR3 is TGTGCCTGGAGTGAAGCCCCCGGGATCCCAGGCAATGAAAAACTGTTTTTT.

This clone is labeled as medium-sized. The chain recombines TRBV10-3 with TRBJ2-2, with TRBD1 matching 7 bases. This CDR3 comprises 14 residues. Germline V lookup: CDR1 ENHRY, CDR2 SYGVKD. V shed 9 bases and J 5 bases; nucleotides not matched to a gene: 9. CDR3 DNA: TGTGCCATTACCGGGACAGCCTCAACCGGGGAGCTGTTTTTT. Its translation is CAITGTASTGELFF.

The chain uses TRBV5-4 and TRBJ2-3; unclear D gene. Trimming removed 9 bases from V and 1 base from J, with 12 bases in between. The CDR3 consists of 13 residues. Germline loops: CDR1 SGHNT, CDR2 YYREEE (reference sequence). DNA of the CDR3: TGTGCCACCATGGAGAAGCGCACAGATACGCAGTATTTT. It specifies CATMEKRTDTQYF.

The rearrangement links TRBV5-1 to TRBJ2-7; tentative D call: TRBD1 (5 bases). Germline loops: CDR1 SGHRS, CDR2 YFSETQ. V was shortened by 4 bases and J by 0 bases, with 11 bases between the two germline ends. CDR3 length: 14 residues. This CDR3 is CASSLGHPSYEQYF. The DNA of the CDR3 is TGCGCCAGCAGCCTGGGGCATCCCTCCTACGAGCAGTACTTC.

The chain couples TRBV5-4 to TRBJ2-1; 8 nucleotides line up with TRBD2. There are 16 residues in the CDR3. With V trimmed by 0 bases and J by 6 bases, 8 bases remained unmatched. CDR1 and CDR2 from the germline V gene are SGHNT and YYREEE (reference sequence). CDR3 nucleotides: TGTGCCAGCAGCTTGGCCCGCTCGGGAGGGGGCAATGAGCAGTTCTTC. As protein: CASSLARSGGGNEQFF.

This chain links TRBV19 with TRBJ2-5; unclear D gene. Germline lookup yields CDR1 LNHDA and CDR2 SQIVND (reference sequence). V lost 4 bases, J lost 7 bases, and 16 bases lay in between. The CDR3 consists of 14 residues. CDR3 in amino acids: CASSSQASVGTQYF. The CDR3 DNA sequence: TGTGCCAGTAGTAGTCAGGCCTCCGTGGGGACCCAGTACTTC.

This chain joins TRBV5-4 and TRBJ1-2; D gene uncertain. The V and J ends lost 0 bases and 4 bases respectively, with 13 bases between them. This CDR3 has 15 amino acids. Per the germline V gene, CDR1 is SGHNT and CDR2 is YYREEE (reference sequence). CDR3: CASSLAENGRYGYTF. The CDR3 region has the DNA TGTGCCAGCAGCTTGGCCGAAAACGGGCGCTATGGCTACACCTTC.

This chain joins TRBV28 and TRBJ2-5; tentative D call: TRBD1 (5 bases). Germline values: CDR1 MDHEN, CDR2 SYDVKM. With 7 bases removed from V and 2 bases from J, the gap between germline ends came to 23 bases. There are 17 residues in the CDR3. CDR3 protein: CASTLAGAEVGQETQYF. CDR3 coding DNA: TGTGCCAGCACCTTGGCTGGGGCAGAGGTTGGGCAAGAGACCCAGTACTTC. The complete variable domain, with remaining parts taken from reference TRBV28 and TRBJ2-5, reads DVKVTQSSRYLVKRTGEKVFLECVQDMDHENMFWYRQDPGLGLRLIYFSYDVKMKEKGDIPEGYSVSREKKERFSLILESASTNQTSMYLCASTLAGAEVGQETQYFGPGTRLLVL.

The gene calls are TRBV7-2 and TRBJ2-7; 11 bases agree with TRBD2. V was clipped by 1 base and J by 0 bases; unmatched bases: 5. This CDR3 is built from 17 residues. The V gene's germline CDR1 is SGHTA and CDR2 FQGNSA. CDR3: CASSLGLAGRSSYEQYF. The CDR3 DNA reads as TGTGCCAGCAGCTTAGGACTAGCGGGGAGAAGCTCCTACGAGCAGTACTTC.